This TCR beta chain was sequenced during a study of radiation and T cells in renal cell carcinoma. Study-wide points: Top tumor clonotypes rose in blood 2 weeks post-radiation, then contracted.

Note on this clone: Antigen unknown.

Some clones are missing from TCRdb's copy, which holds only in-frame ones; the method was immunoSEQ multiplex PCR. The sample records over 120,000 clones, roughly 90% being singletons. Time point described: blood 4 weeks post-SBRT, at nephrectomy. Treatment reported: 15 Gy SBRT to primary tumor, nephrectomy 4 weeks later. Nephrectomy followed 15 Gy stereotactic body radiation by 4 weeks. Serial blood draws occurred at baseline and 2 and 4 weeks post-SBRT. This renal cell carcinoma was of the clear cell type. The CDR3 sequence is 16 residues long. The V and J ends lost 2 bases and 4 bases, in that order; junction bases with no gene match: 7. Germline loops: CDR1 MNHNY, CDR2 SVGAGI (reference sequence).

The chain couples TRBV6-6 to TRBJ2-1; TRBD2 aligns across 8 bases. Sample: blood, taken from a patient whose treatment included radiotherapy and nephrectomy. This TCR was recovered from a woman aged 45-65 years with renal cell carcinoma. The CDR3 loop reads CASSYLLAGGYNEQFF. The CDR3 DNA sequence: TGTGCCAGCAGTTACCTCCTAGCGGGCGGTTACAATGAGCAGTTCTTC.